This T cell receptor (beta chain) was recorded in a study of cytomegalovirus exposure and HLA in healthy donors. The CDR3 loop spans 14 amino acids. Germline trimming cut 5 bases from V and 10 bases from J; bases unmatched to any gene: 9. The germline CDR1 and CDR2 sequences are SEHNR and FQNEAQ (reference sequence). 13 Jbeta primers and 60 Vbeta primers were used for the PCR. Libraries were prepared by immunoSEQ multiplex PCR; TCRdb keeps only in-frame clonotypes and omits some of them. In the table there are about 150,000 clones, approximately 80% of which are singletons. Sequencing used PBMCs. This chain uses TRBV7-9 with TRBJ2-1, with 9 bases that match TRBD1. This TCR was recovered from a woman in her forties in good health and CMV-seronegative. Written as DNA, the CDR3 is TGTGCCAGCAGCAGCGGGGACAGGGTACAGGAGCAGTTCTTC. Translation: CASSSGDRVQEQFF.